This TCR beta chain was sequenced in a study of blood T cell repertoires in COVID-19. Generated by immunoSEQ multiplex PCR, the TCRdb table keeps only in-frame clones and is missing some. The table records under 150,000 clones, roughly 82% of them present only once. The sequence came from a woman between 35 and 50 years old with acute or convalescent COVID-19. Sequencing was performed on peripheral blood.

CDR3 sequence (DNA): TGTGCCAGCAGCCGGGACAGGGGGAATTTGGGTGATGGCTACACCTTC. Translation gives CASSRDRGNLGDGYTF. This chain joins TRBV5-4 and TRBJ1-2, with TRBD1 matching over 11 bases. CDR3 length equals 16 residues. Unmatched junction bases numbered 11, after V lost 4 bases and J lost 6 bases. The germline V gene encodes CDR1 SGHNT and CDR2 YYREEE (reference sequence). The full variable domain, with the rest looked up from reference TRBV5-4 and TRBJ1-2, is ETGVTQSPTHLIKTRGQQVTLRCSSQSGHNTVSWYQQALGQGPQFIFQYYREEENGRGNFPPRFSGLQFPNYSSELNVNALELDDSALYLCASSRDRGNLGDGYTFGSGTRLTVV.